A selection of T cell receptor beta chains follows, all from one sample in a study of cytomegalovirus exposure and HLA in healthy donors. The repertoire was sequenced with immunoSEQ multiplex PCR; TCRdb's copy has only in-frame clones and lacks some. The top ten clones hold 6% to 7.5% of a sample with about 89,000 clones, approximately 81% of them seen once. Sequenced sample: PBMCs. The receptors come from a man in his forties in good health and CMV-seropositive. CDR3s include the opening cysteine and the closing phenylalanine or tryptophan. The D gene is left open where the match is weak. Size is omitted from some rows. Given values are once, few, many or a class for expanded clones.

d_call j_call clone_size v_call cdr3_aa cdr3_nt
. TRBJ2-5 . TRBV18 CASSPGGRAYQETQYF TGTGCCAGCTCACCAGGAGGAAGGGCTTACCAAGAGACCCAGTACTTC
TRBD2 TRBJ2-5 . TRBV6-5 CASSYAGGGKTQYF TGTGCCAGCAGTTACGCGGGGGGCGGAAAGACCCAGTACTTC
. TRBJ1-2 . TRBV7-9 CASKVGTGTEGYTF TGTGCCAGCAAAGTGGGGACGGGGACTGAAGGCTACACCTTC
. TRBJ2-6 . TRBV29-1 CSVYTARMTSGANVLTF TGCAGCGTCTACACGGCCAGGATGACCTCTGGGGCCAACGTCCTGACTTTC
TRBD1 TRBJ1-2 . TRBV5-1 CASSLSPGTGGVGYTF TGCGCCAGCAGCTTAAGTCCCGGGACAGGGGGCGTTGGCTACACCTTC
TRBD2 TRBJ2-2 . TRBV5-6 CASSLELAGFGELFF TGTGCCAGCAGCTTGGAACTAGCGGGATTCGGGGAGCTGTTTTTT
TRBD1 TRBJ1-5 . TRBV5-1 CASSSDRGGQPQHF TGCGCCAGCAGCTCTGACAGGGGAGGACAGCCCCAGCATTTT
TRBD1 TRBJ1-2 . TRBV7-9 CSSSRPGQGYGGYTF TGTTCCAGCAGCCGACCGGGACAGGGATATGGGGGCTACACCTTC
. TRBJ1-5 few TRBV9 CASSVEGSNQPQHF TGTGCCAGCAGCGTAGAGGGGAGCAATCAGCCCCAGCATTTT
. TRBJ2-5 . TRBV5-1 CASSLGGATKETQYF TGCGCCAGCAGCTTGGGGGGAGCAACAAAAGAGACCCAGTACTTC
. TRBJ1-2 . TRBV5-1 CASSFGQRLNYGYTF TGCGCCAGCAGCTTTGGACAGCGCCTTAACTATGGCTACACCTTC
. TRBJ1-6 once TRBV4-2 CASRTEANNSPLHF TGTGCCAGCAGAACCGAGGCCAATAATTCACCCCTCCACTTT
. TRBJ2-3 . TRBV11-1 CASNLGETDTQYF TGTGCCAGCAATCTCGGAGAGACAGATACGCAGTATTTT
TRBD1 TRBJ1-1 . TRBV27 CASSLFPWTGNTEAFF TGTGCCAGCAGTTTATTTCCCTGGACAGGGAACACTGAAGCTTTCTTT
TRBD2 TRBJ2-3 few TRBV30 CAWSVRGTSGSTDTQYF TGTGCCTGGAGTGTAAGGGGGACTAGCGGGAGTACAGATACGCAGTATTTT
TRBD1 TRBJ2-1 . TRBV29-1 CSARQGHEQFF TGCAGCGCTCGACAGGGTCATGAGCAGTTCTTC
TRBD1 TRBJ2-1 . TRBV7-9 CSSSPRSGTGSTNEQFF TGTTCCAGCAGCCCCCGATCCGGGACAGGGAGTACCAATGAGCAGTTCTTC
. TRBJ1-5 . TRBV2 CASSVAGIGQPQHF TGTGCCAGCAGTGTGGCGGGAATCGGTCAGCCCCAGCATTTT